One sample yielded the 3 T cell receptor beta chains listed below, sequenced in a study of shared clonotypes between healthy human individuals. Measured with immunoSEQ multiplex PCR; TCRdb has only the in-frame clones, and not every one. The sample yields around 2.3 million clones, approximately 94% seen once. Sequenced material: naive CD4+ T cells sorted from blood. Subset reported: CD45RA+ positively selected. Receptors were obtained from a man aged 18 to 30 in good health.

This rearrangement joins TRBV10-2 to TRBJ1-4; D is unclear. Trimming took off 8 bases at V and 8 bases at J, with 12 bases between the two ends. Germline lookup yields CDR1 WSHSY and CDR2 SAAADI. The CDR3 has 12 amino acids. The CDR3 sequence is CASGLTGEKLFF. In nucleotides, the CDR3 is TGCGCCAGCGGACTGACGGGGGAAAAACTGTTTTTT.

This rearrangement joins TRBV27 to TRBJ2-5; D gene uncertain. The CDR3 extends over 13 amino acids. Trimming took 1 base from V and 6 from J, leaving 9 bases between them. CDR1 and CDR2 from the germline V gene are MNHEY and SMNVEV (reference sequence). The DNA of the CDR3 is TGTGCCAGCAGTTTATTACGATCGCAGACCCAGTACTTC. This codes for CASSLLRSQTQYF.

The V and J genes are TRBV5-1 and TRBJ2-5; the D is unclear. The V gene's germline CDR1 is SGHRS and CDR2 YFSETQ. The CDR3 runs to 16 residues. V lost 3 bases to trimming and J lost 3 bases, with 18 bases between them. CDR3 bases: TGCGCCAGCAGCTCGGGCGGATCTATCTTAAAAGAGACCCAGTACTTC. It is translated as CASSSGGSILKETQYF.